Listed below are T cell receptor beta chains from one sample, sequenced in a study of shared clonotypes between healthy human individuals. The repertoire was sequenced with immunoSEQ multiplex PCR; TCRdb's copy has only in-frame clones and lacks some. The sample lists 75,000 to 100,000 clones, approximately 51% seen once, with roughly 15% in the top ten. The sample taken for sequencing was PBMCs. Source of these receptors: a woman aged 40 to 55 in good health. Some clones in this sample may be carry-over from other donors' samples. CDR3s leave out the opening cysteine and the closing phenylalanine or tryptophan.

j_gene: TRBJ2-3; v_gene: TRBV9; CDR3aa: ASSFRTDFTDTQY
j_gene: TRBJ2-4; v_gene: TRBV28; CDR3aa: ASSLGLAKNIQY
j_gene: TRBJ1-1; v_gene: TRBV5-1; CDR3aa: ASSRTQGNTEAF
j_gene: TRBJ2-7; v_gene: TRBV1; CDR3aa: ASSQVGGYEQY
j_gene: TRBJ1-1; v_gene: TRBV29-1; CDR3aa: SVGSGILRAYTEAF
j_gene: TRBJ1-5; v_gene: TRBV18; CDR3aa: ASSPLAGQPQH
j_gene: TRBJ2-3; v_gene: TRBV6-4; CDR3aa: ASSDAGGSGTDTQY
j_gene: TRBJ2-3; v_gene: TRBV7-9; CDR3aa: ASSLVRGTDTQY
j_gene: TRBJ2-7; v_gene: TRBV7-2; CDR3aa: ASSLRQGRIGEQY
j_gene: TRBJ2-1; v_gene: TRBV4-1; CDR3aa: ASSQDPSEQF
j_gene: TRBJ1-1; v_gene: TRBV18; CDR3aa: ASSPPRAGTEAF
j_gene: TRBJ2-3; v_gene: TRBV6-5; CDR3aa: ASSSIAGATDTQY
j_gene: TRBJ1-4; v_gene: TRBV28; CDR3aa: ASSSDRAINEKLF
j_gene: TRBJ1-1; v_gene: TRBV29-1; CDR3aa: SVAYQLSAKNTEAF
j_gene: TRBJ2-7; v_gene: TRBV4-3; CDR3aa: ASSQSGGGREQY
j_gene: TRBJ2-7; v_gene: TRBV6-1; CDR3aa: ASRGAAGGIYEQY
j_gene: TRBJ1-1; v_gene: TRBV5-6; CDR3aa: ASSMGQGATEAF
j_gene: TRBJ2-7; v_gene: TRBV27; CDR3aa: ASSSFPDYEQY
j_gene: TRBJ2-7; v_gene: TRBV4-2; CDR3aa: ASSFGGLGEQY
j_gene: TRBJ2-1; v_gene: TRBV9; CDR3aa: ASSARGTGGYEQF
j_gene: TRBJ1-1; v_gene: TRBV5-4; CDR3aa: ASSLGTGVEDTEAF
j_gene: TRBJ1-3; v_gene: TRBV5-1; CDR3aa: ASSLAPTGNGNTIY
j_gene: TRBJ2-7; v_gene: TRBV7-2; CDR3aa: ASSLGGGVF
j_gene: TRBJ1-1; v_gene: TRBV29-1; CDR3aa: SVESGTEAF
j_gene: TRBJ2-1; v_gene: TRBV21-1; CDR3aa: ASQCHNEQF
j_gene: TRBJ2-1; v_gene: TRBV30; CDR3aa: AWSYERAYNEQF
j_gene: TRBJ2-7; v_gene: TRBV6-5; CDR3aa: ASSSRTGGYEQY
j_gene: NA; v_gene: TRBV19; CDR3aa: ASSTPGLAANEQY
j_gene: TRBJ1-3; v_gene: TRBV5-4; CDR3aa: ASSLDGTRNGNTIY
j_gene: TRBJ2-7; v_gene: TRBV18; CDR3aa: ASSPSPSGSYEQY
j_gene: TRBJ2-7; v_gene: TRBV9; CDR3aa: ASSPTGQGRYEQY
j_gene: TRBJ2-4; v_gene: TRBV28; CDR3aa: ASRDEGRGNIQY
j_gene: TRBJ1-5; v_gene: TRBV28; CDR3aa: ASSLTATYSNQPQH
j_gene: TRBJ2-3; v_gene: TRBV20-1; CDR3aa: SARDRDTQY
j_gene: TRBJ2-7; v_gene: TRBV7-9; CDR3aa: ASSFGTEYEQY
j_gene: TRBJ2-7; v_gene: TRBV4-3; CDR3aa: ASSQARTSVYEQY
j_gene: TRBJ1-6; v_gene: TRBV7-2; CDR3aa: ASSLAQDSPLH
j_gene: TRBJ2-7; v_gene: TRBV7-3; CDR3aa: ASSLYGRGEQY
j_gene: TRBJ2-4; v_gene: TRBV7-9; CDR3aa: ASSLVGQGAIQY
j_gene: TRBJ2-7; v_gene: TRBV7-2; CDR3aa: ASTAPAKIYEQY
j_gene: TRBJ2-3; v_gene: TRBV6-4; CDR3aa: ASRLAGDADTQY
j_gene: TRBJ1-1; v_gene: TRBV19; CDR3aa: ASSIQGGNTEAF
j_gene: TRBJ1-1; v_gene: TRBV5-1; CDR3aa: ASSLGGMNTEAF
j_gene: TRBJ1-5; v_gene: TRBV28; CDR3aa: ASSPPKGGDQPQH
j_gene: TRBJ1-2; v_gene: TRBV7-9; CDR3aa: ASSHTDNYGYT
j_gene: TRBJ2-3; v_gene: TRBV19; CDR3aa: ASRLAGGPYSTDTQY
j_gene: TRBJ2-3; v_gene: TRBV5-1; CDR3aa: ASSLGESTDTQY
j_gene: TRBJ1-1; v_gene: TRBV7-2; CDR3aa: ASIAGVGTEAF
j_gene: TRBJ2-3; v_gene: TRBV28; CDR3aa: ASSLYRLAGGGTDTQY
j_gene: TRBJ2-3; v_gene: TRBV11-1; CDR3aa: ASSHFRGRNTDTQY
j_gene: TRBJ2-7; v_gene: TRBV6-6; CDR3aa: ASRYAGLDEQY
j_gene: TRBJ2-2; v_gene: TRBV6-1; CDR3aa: ASSDISGRSTGELF
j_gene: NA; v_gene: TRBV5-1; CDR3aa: ASSGLAGGNEQY
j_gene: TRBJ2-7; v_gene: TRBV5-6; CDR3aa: ASSGQGGEQY
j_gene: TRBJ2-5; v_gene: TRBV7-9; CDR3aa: ASSRWDRGETQY
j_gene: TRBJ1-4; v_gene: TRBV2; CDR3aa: ASEARGEKLF
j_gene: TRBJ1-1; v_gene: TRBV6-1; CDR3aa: ASSERGRRDRGIAF
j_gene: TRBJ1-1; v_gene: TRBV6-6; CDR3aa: ASSYAAGIGTEAF
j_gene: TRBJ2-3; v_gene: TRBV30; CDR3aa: AWSVRLAGTDTQY
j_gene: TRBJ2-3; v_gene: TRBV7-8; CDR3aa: ASSLVLDQRTQY